This T cell receptor (beta chain) was documented in a study of T cell repertoires in cytomegalovirus infection. Looking at the study overall: A matching HLA type, together with CMV infection, was signaled by public TCR beta signatures. Broader study findings: The response measured ex vivo was dominated by TCR beta clonotypes (HLA-C-restricted and CMV-specific).

Remarks on this clonotype: Its antigen is still unknown. Since a much larger clone is just one base distant, this may be a read error. The missing conserved phenylalanine or tryptophan at the end of this CDR3 makes a read error likely.

Via MiXCR, TCRdb re-called the reads, giving one row per CDR3 protein. In the table there are about 770,000 distinct CDR3 sequences, around 29% of which are singletons. The sequence was collected from a human donor in good health (CMV status not recorded). Some clones in this sample may be carry-over from other donors' samples. The specimen was cultured CD8+ T cells from PBMCs, collected from culture after CMV antigen stimulation.

The CDR3 loop is CASTPGPRRETQYI. Here the CDR3 DNA reads TGTGCCAGCACCCCAGGACCAAGGCGGGAGACCCAGTACATC. The rearrangement joins TRBV6-2 or TRBV6-3 to TRBJ2-5; D uncertain. V shed 7 bases and J shed 5 bases, with 17 bases lying between them. This CDR3 region has 14 residues. Germline CDR1 reads MNHEY; CDR2 reads SVGEGT.